This T cell receptor (beta chain) was captured in a study of prognosis after radiotherapy for stage I lung cancer. Multiplex PCR in two rounds served to amplify TCR beta CDR3 from genomic DNA. Used in first-round PCR were primers specific to each TRBV and TRBJ gene. TCRdb reanalysed the multiplex PCR reads using MiXCR and keeps one entry per CDR3 protein. The table shows tens of thousands of distinct CDR3 sequences, with approximately 39% occurring only once. In germline, CDR1 is LGHDT, CDR2 YNNKEL (reference sequence). The length of the CDR3 is 16 residues. V lost 4 bases, J lost 9 bases, and 21 bases lay in between. Two time points each involved a draw of approximately 5.8 milliliters of peripheral blood.

The sample was PBMCs, taken before or after stereotactic body radiation therapy (not recorded which). The V call is TRBV3-1, the J call TRBJ2-2, with D maybe TRBD1 (7 bases). The receptor's source is a donor aged 50 or older with non-small cell lung cancer. The CDR3 loop reads CASSRSGGGGNWELFF. The DNA of the CDR3 is TGTGCCAGCAGCCGCTCAGGGGGAGGCGGGAACTGGGAGCTGTTTTTT.